These 25 T cell receptor beta chains share one sample of origin, sequenced in a study of Ad26.COV2.S vaccination and SARS-CoV-2 variants. Noted treatment: approximately 18 received Ad26.COV2.S at low or high dose, single or two shots; several received placebo; per-sample allocation not given. Collection of samples fell on day 63 after the first vaccine or placebo injection. Using immunoSEQ multiplex PCR, the repertoire was profiled, and TCRdb retains in-frame clones only, with some absent. This table has about 350,000 clones, 65% to 90% appearing once. This specimen consisted of peripheral blood, obtained in a trial of Ad26.COV2.S vaccine versus placebo. The receptors here all came from a person aged 18 to 65 who received the Ad26.COV2.S COVID-19 vaccine or a placebo.

V and J are TRBV9 and TRBJ1-4; D gene ambiguous. V was clipped by 0 bases and J by 8 bases, with 14 bases between them. The germline V gene has CDR1 SGDLS and CDR2 YYNGEE. The CDR3 covers 15 residues. The CDR3 bases are TGTGCCAGCAGCGTAGACTCGGGGATAGGGGAAAAACTGTTTTTT. Its translation: CASSVDSGIGEKLFF.

This clone showed up just once. This rearrangement joins TRBV7-2 to TRBJ2-2; maybe TRBD1 (6 bases). The CDR3 has 14 amino acids. V shed 1 base and J shed 7 bases, with 10 bases lying between them. Germline V gene sequence: CDR1 SGHTA, CDR2 FQGNSA. DNA for the CDR3: TGTGCCAGCAGCTTAGACAGGGAAGTCGGGGAGCTGTTTTTT. Amino acid sequence: CASSLDREVGELFF.

The V gene is TRBV10-3, the J gene TRBJ2-2, with no clear D. Trimming took 10 bases from V and 5 from J, leaving 11 bases between them. CDR3 size: 12 residues. Germline V gene data show CDR1 as ENHRY and CDR2 as SYGVKD. The CDR3 DNA sequence: TGTGCCACCGCCGAGTTTACCGGGGAGCTGTTTTTT. Its protein is CATAEFTGELFF.

The rearrangement links TRBV5-1 to TRBJ1-6, with 7 bases aligning to TRBD1. The CDR3 extends over 12 amino acids. V shed 4 bases, J shed 13 bases, and the junction held 5 bases outside the gene matches. CDR1 and CDR2 from the germline V gene are SGHRS and YFSETQ. The CDR3 protein is CASSAQTGPLHF. The CDR3 region has the DNA TGCGCCAGCAGCGCGCAGACAGGGCCCCTCCACTTT.

J is TRBJ2-2 and V is TRBV29-1; D is possibly TRBD2 (5 bases). The germline gives CDR1 SQVTM, CDR2 ANQGSEA. The CDR3 totals 12 residues. V dropped 4 bases and J dropped 5 bases, with 8 bases sitting between them. The CDR3, as DNA: TGCAGCGTTGGTGGCGGGACCGGGGAGCTGTTTTTT. Its translation: CSVGGGTGELFF.

The chain uses TRBV7-2 and TRBJ1-5, with D unclear. V was trimmed by 1 base and J by 6 bases, leaving 4 bases between them. The germline V gene encodes CDR1 SGHTA and CDR2 FQGNSA. The CDR3 has 12 amino acids. The CDR3 loop reads CASSLDGQPQHF. CDR3 DNA: TGTGCCAGCAGCTTAGATGGTCAGCCCCAGCATTTT.

The gene calls are TRBV6-5 and TRBJ2-1; 9 nucleotides match TRBD1. The CDR3 extends over 15 amino acids. The J segment lost 3 bases and the V segment lost 7 bases, leaving 7 bases of the junction unmatched. Germline CDR1 reads MNHEY; CDR2 reads SVGAGI. The CDR3 protein is CASTSGTGFYNEQFF. For the CDR3, the DNA is TGTGCCAGCACCTCCGGGACAGGGTTCTACAATGAGCAGTTCTTC.

The CDR3 here is CASGGRGYEQYF. The CDR3 region has the DNA TGTGCCAGTGGGGGCAGGGGTTACGAGCAGTACTTC. This chain joins TRBV19 and TRBJ2-7, with D maybe TRBD1 (6 bases). The CDR3 is 12 amino acids. Germline CDR1 and CDR2: LNHDA and SQIVND (reference sequence). Trimming stripped 8 bases from V and 4 bases from J, with 12 bases between.

CDR3 sequence: CASSPDSAWTPLHF. The DNA of the CDR3 is TGTGCCAGCAGCCCGGACAGTGCATGGACACCCCTCCACTTT. The chain joins TRBV28 to TRBJ1-6; D might be TRBD1 (6 bases). Germline V lookup: CDR1 MDHEN, CDR2 SYDVKM. Trimming took off 6 bases at V and 11 bases at J, with 17 bases between the two ends. CDR3 size: 14 residues. Based on the CDR3 plus reference TRBV28 and TRBJ1-6, the full variable domain is DVKVTQSSRYLVKRTGEKVFLECVQDMDHENMFWYRQDPGLGLRLIYFSYDVKMKEKGDIPEGYSVSREKKERFSLILESASTNQTSMYLCASSPDSAWTPLHFGNGTRLTVT.

This chain connects TRBV13 to TRBJ1-1, with 11 positions matching TRBD1. The CDR3 contains 14 residues. V lost 2 bases to trimming and J lost 8 bases; unmatched junction nucleotides: 4. Germline V gives CDR1 PRHDT, CDR2 FYEKMQ (reference sequence). In DNA, the CDR3 is TGTGCCAGCAGCTTAAGGGACAGGGGGTCCGAAGCTTTCTTT. It specifies CASSLRDRGSEAFF.

The chain links TRBV5-1 to TRBJ2-3, with 11 bases matching TRBD2. This CDR3 is built from 17 residues. Trimming at V came to 4 bases and at J to 2 bases, leaving 9 bases not matched to a gene. Germline CDR1 SGHRS, CDR2 YFSETQ. The CDR3 loop reads CASSIPRGLADTDTQYF. As DNA, the CDR3 is TGCGCCAGCAGCATCCCGCGGGGACTAGCGGACACAGATACGCAGTATTTT. Full variable domain (remainder filled in from reference TRBV5-1 and TRBJ2-3): KAGVTQTPRYLIKTRGQQVTLSCSPISGHRSVSWYQQTPGQGLQFLFEYFSETQRNKGNFPGRFSGRQFSNSRSEMNVSTLELGDSALYLCASSIPRGLADTDTQYFGPGTRLTVL.

This rearrangement joins TRBV5-6 to TRBJ1-6; no reliable D call. The germline V gene encodes CDR1 SGHDT and CDR2 YYEEEE. Trimming left V 2 bases short and J 0 bases short, with 9 bases between. CDR3 length: 16 amino acids. Written as DNA, the CDR3 is TGTGCCAGCAGCTTCGGGGATAGCTCCTATAATTCACCCCTCCACTTT. It translates to CASSFGDSSYNSPLHF.

The gene calls are TRBV19 and TRBJ1-5, with 9 positions matching TRBD1. This CDR3 spans 15 amino acids. The germline V gene has CDR1 LNHDA and CDR2 SQIVND (reference sequence). V lost 6 bases to trimming and J lost 0 bases; unmatched junction nucleotides: 3. CDR3 bases: TGTGCCAGTAGGGGGACAGGGAATAGCAATCAGCCCCAGCATTTT. Protein sequence: CASRGTGNSNQPQHF.

This rearrangement joins TRBV5-5 to TRBJ2-1, with D possibly called TRBD1 or TRBD2 (6 bases each). The ends were cut back, 4 bases at V and 0 bases at J, with 14 bases in the middle. This CDR3 has 16 residues. Germline loops: CDR1 SGHKS, CDR2 YYEKEE (reference sequence). The chain's CDR3 is CASSGGTDSSYNEQFF. CDR3 coding DNA: TGTGCCAGCAGCGGAGGGACGGACAGCTCCTACAATGAGCAGTTCTTC. Full variable domain (remainder filled in from reference TRBV5-5 and TRBJ2-1): DAGVTQSPTHLIKTRGQQVTLRCSPISGHKSVSWYQQVLGQGPQFIFQYYEKEERGRGNFPDRFSARQFPNYSSELNVNALLLGDSALYLCASSGGTDSSYNEQFFGPGTRLTVL.

The V gene is TRBV6-2 or TRBV6-3, the J gene TRBJ1-1; 7 bases fit TRBD1. Germline V gives CDR1 MNHEY, CDR2 SVGEGT. The CDR3 has 13 residues. V trimming: 2 bases; J trimming: 6 bases; junction bases outside the gene matches: 3. CDR3 sequence: CASSYMQGAEAFF. The CDR3, as DNA: TGTGCCAGCAGTTACATGCAGGGGGCTGAAGCTTTCTTT.

The rearrangement joins TRBV27 to TRBJ2-7, with 9 bases that match TRBD1. The CDR3 has 14 residues. The germline CDR1 and CDR2 sequences are MNHEY and SMNVEV (reference sequence). J was trimmed by 6 bases and V by 9 bases; bases with no gene match: 12. The CDR3 region is CARRLKTGGGEQYF. The CDR3 region has the DNA TGTGCCAGAAGACTAAAGACAGGGGGAGGCGAGCAGTACTTC.

The chain couples TRBV13 to TRBJ2-1; D might be TRBD2 (6 bases). Germline assignment: CDR1 PRHDT and CDR2 FYEKMQ (reference sequence). The CDR3 runs to 16 residues. Deletions cut 2 bases from V and 6 bases from J, with 17 bases between. The CDR3 region is CASSLFLSGLRNEQFF. The CDR3 region has the DNA TGTGCCAGCAGCTTATTTTTATCGGGACTGCGCAATGAGCAGTTCTTC.

This clone was seen more than once but under ten times. The chain recombines TRBV6-4 with TRBJ1-1; 8 positions match TRBD1. Trimming took 2 bases from V and 8 from J; bases not matched to a gene: 1. This CDR3 contains 12 residues. Germline V CDR1 and CDR2: MRHNA, SNTAGT. The CDR3 nucleotides read TGTGCCAGCAGTGACGGGACAGGAGAAGCTTTCTTT. The encoded protein is CASSDGTGEAFF.

In nucleotides, the CDR3 is TGTGCCAGCAGTTTTGGGCCGAGAAACTCCTACGAGCAGTACTTC. This gives the protein CASSFGPRNSYEQYF. The rearrangement joins TRBV28 to TRBJ2-7, with D unresolved. The CDR3 is 15 amino acids. CDR1 and CDR2 from the germline V gene are MDHEN and SYDVKM. V was clipped by 3 bases and J by 0 bases, with 12 bases between them.

The chain recombines TRBV7-8 with TRBJ1-4; 7 bases are a match to TRBD1. Germline loops: CDR1 SGHVS, CDR2 FQNEAQ. The CDR3 spans 14 residues. The V gene end was trimmed by 5 bases and the J gene end by 5 bases; junction bases not matched to a gene: 5. This CDR3 is CASSPGTVNEKLFF. DNA of the CDR3: TGTGCCAGCAGCCCCGGGACAGTCAATGAAAAACTGTTTTTT.

The CDR3 region is CASSQGQSPYEQYF. In DNA, the CDR3 is TGCGCCAGCAGCCAGGGACAGTCCCCCTACGAGCAGTACTTC. The J gene is TRBJ2-7, the V gene TRBV4-3, with 7 bases fitting TRBD1. Germline loops: CDR1 LGHNA, CDR2 YSLEER. The CDR3 is 14 residues long. V lost 3 bases, J lost 2 bases, and 4 bases stayed unmatched.

The chain is built from TRBV27 and TRBJ1-5, with 9 bases that match TRBD1. Germline CDR1 is MNHEY and CDR2 is SMNVEV (reference sequence). The V and J ends lost 2 bases and 1 base, in that order; junction bases with no gene match: 12. The CDR3 sequence is 19 residues long. CDR3 in amino acids: CASSLRGNTGGSSNQPQHF. CDR3 nucleotide sequence: TGTGCCAGCAGTTTACGGGGCAACACAGGGGGCTCAAGCAATCAGCCCCAGCATTTT.

This clone was picked up a small number of times. The chain carries TRBV5-1 and TRBJ2-5, with D possibly being TRBD1 (6 bases). The length of the CDR3 is 14 residues. CDR1 and CDR2 (germline): SGHRS, YFSETQ. The V end was cut by 4 bases, the J end by 2 bases, with 12 bases between. CDR3 coding DNA: TGCGCCAGCAGCACAGGACAGTTACAAGAGACCCAGTACTTC. Amino acid sequence: CASSTGQLQETQYF.

J is TRBJ1-2 and V is TRBV28, with D hard to call. The CDR3 has 12 amino acids. Germline-derived CDR1 and CDR2 are MDHEN and SYDVKM. V was shortened by 3 bases and J by 4 bases, with 6 bases between the two germline ends. Written as DNA, the CDR3 is TGTGCCAGCAGTTTGGATGGCTATGGCTACACCTTC. Encoded protein: CASSLDGYGYTF.

V gene TRBV10-3 combines with J gene TRBJ2-1; 8 bases map to TRBD1. The CDR3 covers 13 residues. CDR1 is ENHRY, CDR2 SYGVKD, per germline. V shed 10 bases, J shed 4 bases, and the junction held 6 bases outside the gene matches. The CDR3 is CATGTGLYNEQFF. The CDR3 DNA reads as TGTGCCACCGGGACAGGACTTTACAATGAGCAGTTCTTC.